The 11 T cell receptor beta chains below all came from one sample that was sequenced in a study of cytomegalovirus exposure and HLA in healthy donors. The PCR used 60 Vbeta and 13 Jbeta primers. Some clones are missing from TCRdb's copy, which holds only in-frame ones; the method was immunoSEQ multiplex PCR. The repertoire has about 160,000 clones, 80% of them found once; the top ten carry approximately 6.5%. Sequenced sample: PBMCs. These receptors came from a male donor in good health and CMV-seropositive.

The DNA for the CDR3 is TGTGCCACCAGCAGAGAAAGTCGACTCCCCTACGAGCAGTACTTC. Its protein is CATSRESRLPYEQYF. The V call is TRBV15, the J call TRBJ2-7; the D is unclear. This CDR3 spans 15 amino acids. Germline V CDR1 and CDR2: LNHNV, YYDKDF (reference sequence). With 0 bases removed from V and 2 bases from J, the gap between germline ends came to 11 bases. The full variable domain, rest sourced from reference TRBV15 and TRBJ2-7, is DAMVIQNPRYQVTQFGKPVTLSCSQTLNHNVMYWYQQKSSQAPKLLFHYYDKDFNNEADTPDNFQSRRPNTSFCFLDIRSPGLGDTAMYLCATSRESRLPYEQYFGPGTRLTVT.

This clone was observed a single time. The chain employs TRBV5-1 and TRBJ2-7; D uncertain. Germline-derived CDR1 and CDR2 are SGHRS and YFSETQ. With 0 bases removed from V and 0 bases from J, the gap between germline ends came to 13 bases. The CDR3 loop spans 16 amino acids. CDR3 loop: CASSLGLAPSSYEQYF. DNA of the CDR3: TGCGCCAGCAGCTTGGGACTCGCGCCAAGCTCCTACGAGCAGTACTTC. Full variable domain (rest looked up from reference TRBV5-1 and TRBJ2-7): KAGVTQTPRYLIKTRGQQVTLSCSPISGHRSVSWYQQTPGQGLQFLFEYFSETQRNKGNFPGRFSGRQFSNSRSEMNVSTLELGDSALYLCASSLGLAPSSYEQYFGPGTRLTVT.

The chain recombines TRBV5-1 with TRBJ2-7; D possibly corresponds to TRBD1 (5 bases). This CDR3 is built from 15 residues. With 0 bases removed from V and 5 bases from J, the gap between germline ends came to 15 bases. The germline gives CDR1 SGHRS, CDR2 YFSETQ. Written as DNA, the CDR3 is TGCGCCAGCAGCTTGGAGGGGTATTCTGGGAACGAGCAGTACTTC. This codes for CASSLEGYSGNEQYF.

CDR3 sequence: CASSRGTGASYNEQFF. Written as DNA, the CDR3 is TGTGCCAGCAGCCGGGGGACAGGGGCCTCCTACAATGAGCAGTTCTTC. The chain links TRBV13 to TRBJ2-1; 10 bases are a match to TRBD1. The CDR3 length is 16 residues. Unmatched junction bases numbered 4, after V lost 5 bases and J lost 0 bases. Germline V gene data show CDR1 as PRHDT and CDR2 as FYEKMQ (reference sequence).

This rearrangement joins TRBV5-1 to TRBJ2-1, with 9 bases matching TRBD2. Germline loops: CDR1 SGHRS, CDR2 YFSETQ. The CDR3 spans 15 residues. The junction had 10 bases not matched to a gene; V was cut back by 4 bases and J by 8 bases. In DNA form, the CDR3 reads TGCGCCAGCAGCAAAAGGTCGGTAGCGGGAGATGAGCAGTTCTTC. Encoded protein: CASSKRSVAGDEQFF.

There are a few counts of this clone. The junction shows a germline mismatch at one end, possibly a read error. CDR3 DNA sequence: TGTGCCAGCGCCCGCAGGGGGTCCTTCGAGCAGTACTTC. Its protein product is CASARRGSFEQYF. The rearrangement joins TRBV2 to TRBJ2-7; 7 bases agree with TRBD1. This CDR3 has 13 amino acids. From germline, CDR1 is SNHLY and CDR2 FYNNEI.

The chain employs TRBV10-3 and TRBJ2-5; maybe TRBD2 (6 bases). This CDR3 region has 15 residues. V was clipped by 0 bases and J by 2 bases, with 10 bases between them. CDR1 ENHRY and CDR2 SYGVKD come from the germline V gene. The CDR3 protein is CAISESRTTQETQYF. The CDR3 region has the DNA TGTGCCATCAGTGAGTCGAGGACTACACAAGAGACCCAGTACTTC.

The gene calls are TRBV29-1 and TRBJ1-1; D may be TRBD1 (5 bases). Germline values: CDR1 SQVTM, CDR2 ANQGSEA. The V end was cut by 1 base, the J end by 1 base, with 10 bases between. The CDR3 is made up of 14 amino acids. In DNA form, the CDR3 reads TGCAGCGTTGAAGTGGGGCGCAGGAACACTGAAGCTTTCTTT. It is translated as CSVEVGRRNTEAFF.

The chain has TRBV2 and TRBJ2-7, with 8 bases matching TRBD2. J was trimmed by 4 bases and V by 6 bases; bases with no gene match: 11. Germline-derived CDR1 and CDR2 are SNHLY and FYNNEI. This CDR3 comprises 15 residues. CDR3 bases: TGTGCCAGCAGGGTACAAGCTGGACTAGCTTACGAGCAGTACTTC. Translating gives CASRVQAGLAYEQYF.

For the CDR3, the DNA is TGTGCCAGCAGTTTATCGGGACTAGCAGGATGGAGCTACGAGCAGTACTTC. Translated, it gives CASSLSGLAGWSYEQYF. This chain links TRBV27 with TRBJ2-7; 9 bases align to TRBD2. The CDR3 consists of 17 residues. Looked up from germline, CDR1 is MNHEY and CDR2 is SMNVEV (reference sequence). V shed 0 bases, J shed 3 bases, and the junction held 9 bases outside the gene matches.

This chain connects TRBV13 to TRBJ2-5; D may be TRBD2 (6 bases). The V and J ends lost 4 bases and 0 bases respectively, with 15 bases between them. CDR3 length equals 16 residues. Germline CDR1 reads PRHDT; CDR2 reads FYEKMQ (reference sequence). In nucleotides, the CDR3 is TGTGCCAGCAGCTCCAAAGGGAGGAGCGACCAAGAGACCCAGTACTTC. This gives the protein CASSSKGRSDQETQYF.